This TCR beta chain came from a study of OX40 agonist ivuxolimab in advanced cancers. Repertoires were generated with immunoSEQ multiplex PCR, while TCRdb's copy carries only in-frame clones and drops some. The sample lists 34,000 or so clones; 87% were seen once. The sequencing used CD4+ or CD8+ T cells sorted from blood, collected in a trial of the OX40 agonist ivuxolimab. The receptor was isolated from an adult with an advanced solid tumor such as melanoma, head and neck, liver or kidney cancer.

CDR3 sequence: CASSPTGPYNSPLHF. The CDR3 DNA sequence: TGCGCCAGCAGCCCCACAGGGCCCTATAATTCACCCCTCCACTTT. The chain is built from TRBV5-1 and TRBJ1-6; maybe TRBD1 (6 bases). Germline lookup yields CDR1 SGHRS and CDR2 YFSETQ. The germline V and J ends were trimmed by 4 bases and 2 bases, with 10 bases remaining between them. The CDR3 runs to 15 residues.